The T cell receptor (beta chain) described here comes from a study of blood T cells in healthy people across ages. There were at least 6 micrograms of total RNA extracted from every sample. Findings and caveats of the study: As age increased, TCR beta diversity per million T cells fell in a roughly linear fashion. Both naive CD4+ cell counts and diversity were greater in long-lived donors than in aged donors.

Next came a second PCR, run for about 7 to 11 cycles, which used a sample-barcoded 5' primer along with a J-beta primer mix. Template switching added a 12-random-nucleotide identifier to every cDNA molecule. TCRdb independently ran MiXCR on the 5' RACE reads; one entry per CDR3 protein. The data contain 1.5 million to 1.9 million distinct CDR3 sequences, about 45% of them singletons. The ends lost 2 bases at V and 3 bases at J; junction bases unmatched: 12. The germline V gene encodes CDR1 MNHEY and CDR2 SMNVEV (reference sequence). The CDR3 length is 19 residues. Notes on this clonotype: Its matching antigen is unknown.

The gene calls are TRBV27 and TRBJ2-1; the match to TRBD2 covers 11 bases. This clonotype was sampled from a woman aged 18-30 years in good health. Sequencing was done on a sample of blood. The CDR3 sequence: CASSLRGRLAGGFYNEQFF. The CDR3 DNA sequence: TGTGCCAGCAGTTTACGGGGGCGTCTAGCGGGAGGTTTCTACAATGAGCAGTTCTTC.